These 32 T cell receptor beta chains originate from one sample sequenced in a study of CD8 T cells in Susac syndrome. With random hexamers, reverse transcription was performed on roughly 0.5 to 1 ug of RNA. From the immunoSEQ multiplex PCR reads, TCRdb called clonotypes with MiXCR, one entry per CDR3 protein. The sample holds about 140,000 distinct CDR3 sequences, just under 95% seen once. The source material was CD4+ T cells from PBMCs. These receptors were obtained from a human donor with Susac syndrome.

V and J are TRBV15 and TRBJ2-7; D may correspond to TRBD1 or TRBD2 (5 bases each). The length of the CDR3 is 14 residues. V lost 1 base, J lost 4 bases, and 11 bases lay in between. Germline V gene sequence: CDR1 LNHNV, CDR2 YYDKDF (reference sequence). The chain's CDR3 is CATSRARDGYEQYF. CDR3 DNA sequence: TGTGCCACCAGCAGAGCACGGGACGGGTACGAGCAGTACTTC.

V usage is TRBV7-9 and J usage is TRBJ2-3; 7 positions match TRBD1. The CDR3 is 15 amino acids. The germline V gene encodes CDR1 SEHNR and CDR2 FQNEAQ (reference sequence). V gave up 5 bases and J gave up 8 bases; unmatched junction bases: 13. The CDR3 here is CASSRPGTERGTQYF. In DNA form, the CDR3 reads TGTGCCAGCAGCCGACCGGGGACAGAACGAGGTACGCAGTATTTT.

The chain employs TRBV10-3 and TRBJ1-3, with D possibly TRBD1 on 5 matching bases. Per the germline V gene, CDR1 is ENHRY and CDR2 is SYGVKD. CDR3 length equals 14 residues. V was pared by 7 bases and J by 0 bases, with 10 bases between. CDR3 amino acids: CAITQGYSGNTIYF. CDR3 nucleotides: TGTGCCATCACGCAGGGCTACTCTGGAAACACCATATATTTT.

This clonotype occurred once. The chain has TRBV11-2 and TRBJ2-4; the match to TRBD2 covers 11 bases. Losses at the gene ends were 5 bases for V and 6 bases for J; bases not matched to a gene: 9. Germline values: CDR1 SGHAT, CDR2 FQNNGV. This CDR3 comprises 16 residues. The CDR3 loop is CASSPLSGRAGNIQYF. The DNA for the CDR3 is TGTGCCAGCAGCCCACTTAGCGGGAGGGCCGGAAACATTCAGTACTTC.

This clonotype was counted a single time. The rearrangement links TRBV2 to TRBJ1-1, with 7 bases fitting TRBD1. This CDR3 is built from 15 residues. V was clipped by 4 bases and J by 6 bases; unmatched bases: 11. Germline values: CDR1 SNHLY, CDR2 FYNNEI. The CDR3 bases are TGTGCCAGCAGTGCCCTGGAGGGGGCATGGTCTGAAGCTTTCTTT. This codes for CASSALEGAWSEAFF.

V gene TRBV6-2 or TRBV6-3 combines with J gene TRBJ2-6; D is perhaps TRBD1 (6 bases). This CDR3 contains 15 residues. V was trimmed by 5 bases and J by 9 bases, leaving 17 bases between them. In germline, CDR1 is MNHEY, CDR2 SVGEGT. CDR3 loop: CASSPQGRSGNVLTF. As DNA, the CDR3 is TGTGCCAGCAGTCCTCAGGGGAGAAGCGGCAACGTCCTGACTTTC.

V and J are TRBV6-2 or TRBV6-3 and TRBJ2-7, with D hard to call. The CDR3 is 14 residues long. CDR1 and CDR2 (germline): MNHEY, SVGEGT. Trimming removed 5 bases at V and 0 bases at J, with 11 bases between. The CDR3 nucleotides read TGTGCCAGCAGTGAAAGTTTGCTCTCCTACGAGCAGTACTTC. Translated: CASSESLLSYEQYF.

The gene calls are TRBV9 and TRBJ2-7; 8 nucleotides align to TRBD1. Germline values: CDR1 SGDLS, CDR2 YYNGEE. V lost 3 bases, J lost 7 bases, and 6 bases stayed unmatched. CDR3 size: 13 residues. The CDR3 loop is CASSGQGAGEQYF. The CDR3 DNA follows: TGTGCCAGCAGCGGGCAGGGGGCAGGTGAGCAGTACTTC.

J is TRBJ1-2 and V is TRBV7-2; 7 bases are shared with TRBD1. The CDR3 contains 14 residues. From germline, CDR1 is SGHTA and CDR2 FQGNSA. The V segment lost 6 bases and the J segment 5 bases; nucleotides outside the gene matches: 9. Written as DNA, the CDR3 is TGTGCCAGCAGACAACGGACAGGCCCGTATGGCTACACCTTC. Its protein product is CASRQRTGPYGYTF. Filled out from reference TRBV7-2 and TRBJ1-2, the complete variable domain reads GAGVSQSPSNKVTEKGKDVELRCDPISGHTALYWYRQSLGQGLEFLIYFQGNSAPDKSGLPSDRFSAERTGGSVSTLTIQRTQQEDSAVYLCASRQRTGPYGYTFGSGTRLTVV.

The V gene is TRBV4-2, the J gene TRBJ2-1; TRBD2 is a possible D gene (6 bases). V was trimmed by 0 bases and J by 4 bases, leaving 19 bases between them. The CDR3 totals 18 residues. Looked up from germline, CDR1 is LGHNA and CDR2 is YNFKEQ. CDR3 DNA sequence: TGTGCCAGCAGCCAAGATACGCAACTAGCTTTGATTTACAATGAGCAGTTCTTC. It is translated as CASSQDTQLALIYNEQFF.

V gene TRBV28 combines with J gene TRBJ2-1; D uncertain. CDR3 size: 14 residues. CDR1 and CDR2 from the germline V gene are MDHEN and SYDVKM. V shed 2 bases and J shed 4 bases, with 9 bases lying between them. The CDR3 bases are TGTGCCAGCAGTTTACTCCAGCAGTACAATGAGCAGTTCTTC. It specifies CASSLLQQYNEQFF. The entire variable domain, with the rest obtained from reference TRBV28 and TRBJ2-1, is as follows: DVKVTQSSRYLVKRTGEKVFLECVQDMDHENMFWYRQDPGLGLRLIYFSYDVKMKEKGDIPEGYSVSREKKERFSLILESASTNQTSMYLCASSLLQQYNEQFFGPGTRLTVL.

CDR3 coding DNA: TGTGCCACCAGTGATCCCGGGACAGGGGGAGAGACCCAGTACTTC. Its protein is CATSDPGTGGETQYF. The chain is built from TRBV24-1 and TRBJ2-5; 11 nucleotides line up with TRBD1. There are 15 residues in the CDR3. J lost 4 bases, V lost 3 bases, and 3 bases had no gene match. Germline values: CDR1 KGHDR, CDR2 SFDVKD.

This chain uses TRBV24-1 with TRBJ2-1; 9 bases are shared with TRBD2. Germline trimming cut 1 base from V and 6 bases from J; bases unmatched to any gene: 0. Germline V lookup: CDR1 KGHDR, CDR2 SFDVKD. There are 14 residues in the CDR3. This CDR3 is CATSDLLAGNEQFF. DNA of the CDR3: TGTGCCACCAGTGATTTACTAGCGGGCAATGAGCAGTTCTTC.

CDR3 sequence (DNA): TGTGCCAGCAGCCGGCCCAGCCAGGCAGAGCAGTACTTC. It translates to CASSRPSQAEQYF. The chain recombines TRBV5-6 with TRBJ2-7; D is uncertain. The ends were cut back, 4 bases at V and 7 bases at J, with 15 bases in the middle. Germline CDR1 reads SGHDT; CDR2 reads YYEEEE. This CDR3 spans 13 amino acids.

This clonotype was detected a few times. This chain joins TRBV28 and TRBJ1-2, with no clear D. CDR1 is MDHEN, CDR2 SYDVKM, per germline. This CDR3 has 12 residues. Trimming stripped 3 bases from V and 2 bases from J, with 4 bases between. This CDR3 is CASSLGNYGYTF. CDR3 nucleotides: TGTGCCAGCAGTTTGGGAAACTATGGCTACACCTTC.

The rearrangement links TRBV5-1 to TRBJ2-1; D is possibly TRBD2 (5 bases). CDR1 and CDR2 (germline): SGHRS, YFSETQ. The length of the CDR3 is 15 residues. Trimming stripped 0 bases from V and 5 bases from J, with 12 bases between. The CDR3 spells CASSLGTGDHNEQFF. The CDR3 nucleotides read TGCGCCAGCAGCTTGGGGACCGGGGATCACAATGAGCAGTTCTTC.

The chain uses TRBV30 and TRBJ1-1; D possibly corresponds to TRBD1 (5 bases). V was pared by 3 bases and J by 4 bases, with 18 bases between. Germline-derived CDR1 and CDR2 are GTSNPN and SVGIG (reference sequence). The CDR3 consists of 15 residues. The CDR3, as DNA: TGTGCCTGGAGCTCCGGCCGGGGCGGGGGCACTGAAGCTTTCTTT. Protein sequence: CAWSSGRGGGTEAFF. Drawing the rest from reference TRBV30 and TRBJ1-1, the complete variable domain is SQTIHQWPATLVQPVGSPLSLECTVEGTSNPNLYWYRQAAGRGLQLLFYSVGIGQISSEVPQNLSASRPQDRQFILSSKKLLLSDSGFYLCAWSSGRGGGTEAFFGQGTRLTVV.

The chain combines TRBV14 with TRBJ1-3, with a possible D match to TRBD1 (6 bases). Deletions cut 5 bases from V and 6 bases from J, with 26 bases between. The CDR3 has 18 amino acids. Germline values: CDR1 SGHDN, CDR2 FVKESK. This CDR3 is CASSSPGQFSLSQNTIYF. CDR3 bases: TGTGCCAGCAGCTCACCCGGACAGTTCAGCCTTAGCCAAAACACCATATATTTT. Full variable domain (rest looked up from reference TRBV14 and TRBJ1-3): EAGVTQFPSHSVIEKGQTVTLRCDPISGHDNLYWYRRVMGKEIKFLLHFVKESKQDESGMPNNRFLAERTGGTYSTLKVQPAELEDSGVYFCASSSPGQFSLSQNTIYFGEGSWLTVV.

The rearrangement links TRBV3-1 to TRBJ1-2; 7 bases map to TRBD1. There are 14 residues in the CDR3. Trimming at V came to 8 bases and at J to 7 bases, leaving 13 bases not matched to a gene. The germline V gene has CDR1 LGHDT and CDR2 YNNKEL (reference sequence). CDR3 sequence: CASEPGNRGSGYTF. In DNA, the CDR3 is TGTGCCAGCGAGCCGGGGAACAGGGGATCTGGCTACACCTTC.

V gene TRBV28 combines with J gene TRBJ2-5, with D maybe TRBD2 (7 bases). CDR1 is MDHEN, CDR2 SYDVKM, per germline. CDR3 size: 15 residues. V lost 5 bases and J 1 base, leaving 14 bases between the germline ends. The CDR3 DNA reads as TGTGCCAGCAGTAGTGGCGGGGGCACCCAAGAGACCCAGTACTTC. Translation gives CASSSGGGTQETQYF.

This chain joins TRBV7-2 and TRBJ2-7, with D possibly TRBD2 on 5 matching bases. The CDR3 is 14 residues long. The germline gives CDR1 SGHTA, CDR2 FQGNSA. V was pared by 3 bases and J by 3 bases, with 12 bases between. CDR3 bases: TGTGCCAGCAGCTTTGGTGGGAGAAGCTACGAGCAGTACTTC. It codes for CASSFGGRSYEQYF.

The V call is TRBV5-6, the J call TRBJ1-3; 7 nucleotides line up with TRBD1. The CDR3 consists of 13 residues. Trimming at V came to 2 bases and at J to 6 bases, leaving 2 bases not matched to a gene. Germline CDR1 reads SGHDT; CDR2 reads YYEEEE. The CDR3 here is CASSFTGENTIYF. DNA for the CDR3: TGTGCCAGCAGCTTCACAGGGGAAAACACCATATATTTT.

This sequence joins TRBV7-9 and TRBJ2-5; 9 bases are a match to TRBD1. The CDR3 length is 16 residues. The V and J ends lost 7 bases and 3 bases, in that order; junction bases with no gene match: 12. Germline V CDR1 and CDR2: SEHNR, FQNEAQ (reference sequence). The CDR3 DNA sequence: TGTGCCAGCACTACCCCCCTGGGACAGGGAAAAGAGACCCAGTACTTC. It yields the protein CASTTPLGQGKETQYF.

This chain links TRBV30 with TRBJ1-2; a weak D match, TRBD1 (5 bases). Trimming took 4 bases from V and 2 from J, leaving 11 bases between them. Germline lookup yields CDR1 GTSNPN and CDR2 SVGIG (reference sequence). The CDR3 spans 13 residues. CDR3 nucleotide sequence: TGTGCCTGGAAACCCTCAGGGAACTATGGCTACACCTTC. Its protein is CAWKPSGNYGYTF.

The chain uses TRBV19 and TRBJ2-2, with TRBD1 matching 9 bases. The ends lost 6 bases at V and 6 bases at J; junction bases unmatched: 5. Germline V lookup: CDR1 LNHDA, CDR2 SQIVND (reference sequence). This CDR3 is built from 14 residues. The CDR3 sequence: CASRGTGIAGELFF. CDR3 DNA: TGTGCCAGTAGAGGGACAGGGATTGCCGGGGAGCTGTTTTTT.

This rearrangement joins TRBV24-1 to TRBJ1-1, with a possible D match to TRBD1 (5 bases). The CDR3 is 14 residues long. CDR1 KGHDR and CDR2 SFDVKD come from the germline V gene. V dropped 4 bases and J dropped 4 bases, with 12 bases sitting between them. CDR3: CATSEGGVGTEAFF. CDR3 DNA sequence: TGTGCCACCAGTGAGGGGGGTGTGGGCACTGAAGCTTTCTTT.

This sequence joins TRBV20-1 and TRBJ2-5; possibly TRBD1 or TRBD2 for D (6 bases each). The V gene's germline CDR1 is DFQATT and CDR2 SNEGSKA (reference sequence). The ends were cut back, 6 bases at V and 5 bases at J, with 13 bases in the middle. The CDR3 has 12 residues. The CDR3 loop reads CSAAQGRETQYF. The CDR3 coding sequence is TGCAGTGCCGCTCAGGGGAGGGAGACCCAGTACTTC.

This chain connects TRBV19 to TRBJ2-2; D ambiguous. The CDR3 runs to 13 residues. The germline V gene has CDR1 LNHDA and CDR2 SQIVND (reference sequence). With 3 bases removed from V and 1 base from J, the gap between germline ends came to 3 bases. In DNA form, the CDR3 reads TGTGCCAGTAGTATCCAGAACACCGGGGAGCTGTTTTTT. Amino acids: CASSIQNTGELFF.

The rearrangement links TRBV6-6 to TRBJ2-1; a weak D match, TRBD1 (6 bases). Deletions cut 8 bases from V and 4 bases from J, with 12 bases between. Germline CDR1 MNHNY, CDR2 SVGAGI (reference sequence). This CDR3 is 13 amino acids long. In DNA form, the CDR3 reads TGTGCCAGCCAGGGGACAAAGTACAATGAGCAGTTCTTC. This gives the protein CASQGTKYNEQFF.

The chain combines TRBV20-1 with TRBJ2-3; D gene unclear. Germline CDR1 and CDR2: DFQATT and SNEGSKA (reference sequence). V shed 3 bases and J shed 2 bases, with 3 bases lying between them. CDR3 length: 11 residues. The CDR3 region is CSARITDTQYF. CDR3 coding DNA: TGCAGTGCTAGGATCACAGATACGCAGTATTTT.

This rearrangement joins TRBV5-1 to TRBJ1-5; D is ambiguous. The CDR3 has 12 residues. Germline lookup yields CDR1 SGHRS and CDR2 YFSETQ. V was trimmed by 4 bases and J by 3 bases, leaving 5 bases between them. CDR3 nucleotide sequence: TGCGCCAGCAGCGAAAACAATCAGCCCCAGCATTTT. It specifies CASSENNQPQHF.

This rearrangement joins TRBV28 to TRBJ1-5; a weak D match, TRBD1 (6 bases). V lost 2 bases, J lost 5 bases, and 10 bases lay in between. This CDR3 region has 14 residues. The germline V gene has CDR1 MDHEN and CDR2 SYDVKM. The CDR3 sequence: CASSLPGAHQPQHF. The CDR3 nucleotides are TGTGCCAGCAGTTTACCAGGGGCCCATCAGCCCCAGCATTTT.